This TCR beta chain was recovered during a study of blood T cell repertoires in COVID-19. As for the study in general: The samples span acute and convalescent COVID-19 from the United States, Italy and Spain. From T cells, B-cell-depleted T cells, or PBMCs came the material, which was cDNA or gDNA.

The count of this clone is one. Per the authors' pipeline: Estimates of nucleated cell counts were drawn from the amplification of reference gene primers. The method was immunoSEQ multiplex PCR; TCRdb's version includes in-frame clones alone and lacks a portion of them. That table gives V, J and clone size, and the DNA gave D and trimming. There are around 93,000 clones in the sample; about 80% occur only once, and under 20% lies in the top ten. CDR3 size: 12 residues. Trimming at V came to 9 bases and at J to 3 bases, leaving 5 bases not matched to a gene. Looked up from germline, CDR1 is MDHEN and CDR2 is SYDVKM.

What was sequenced was peripheral blood. This TCR came from a man older than 75 with acute or convalescent COVID-19. This chain joins TRBV28 and TRBJ2-7; 7 bases fit TRBD2. The CDR3, as DNA: TGTGCCAGTTTTGGGAGGGTCTACGAGCAGTACTTC. Translating gives CASFGRVYEQYF.